The clone carrying this TCR beta chain was counted at least ten times. This sample stems from a study of regulatory T cells in long-lasting Graves disease. Study as a whole: Under 3 months of antithyroid drugs had been taken by newly diagnosed Graves' patients.

The authors built TCR beta libraries using iRepertoire HTBI primers and Arm-PCR of CDR3 regions. TCRdb passed the multiplex PCR reads through MiXCR, listing each CDR3 protein once. The table lists about 470,000 distinct CDR3 sequences, under 15% of them singletons. The CDR3 contains 15 residues. The ends were cut back, 3 bases at V and 4 bases at J, with 15 bases in the middle. Regarding time point: newly diagnosed GD, antithyroid drugs for less than 3 months. Isolated PBMC RNA provided the starting material for the TCR library. The same data also contributed to another study, on T cells in Graves' hyperthyroidism and ophthalmopathy. This second report adds: The HTBI set primed first-round TCR CDR3 RT-PCR.

The sample here was peripheral blood mononuclear cells (PBMCs), taken at new diagnosis, from a patient treated with antithyroid drugs. The source of this sequence is a woman aged 30 to 39 with Graves disease. The rearrangement links TRBV12-3 or TRBV12-4 to TRBJ1-1, with a weak D call TRBD1 (6 bases). The CDR3 nucleotides read TGTGCCAGCAGTTTTTTCGTCGGGGGCCCCACTGAAGCTTTCTTT. It specifies CASSFFVGGPTEAFF.